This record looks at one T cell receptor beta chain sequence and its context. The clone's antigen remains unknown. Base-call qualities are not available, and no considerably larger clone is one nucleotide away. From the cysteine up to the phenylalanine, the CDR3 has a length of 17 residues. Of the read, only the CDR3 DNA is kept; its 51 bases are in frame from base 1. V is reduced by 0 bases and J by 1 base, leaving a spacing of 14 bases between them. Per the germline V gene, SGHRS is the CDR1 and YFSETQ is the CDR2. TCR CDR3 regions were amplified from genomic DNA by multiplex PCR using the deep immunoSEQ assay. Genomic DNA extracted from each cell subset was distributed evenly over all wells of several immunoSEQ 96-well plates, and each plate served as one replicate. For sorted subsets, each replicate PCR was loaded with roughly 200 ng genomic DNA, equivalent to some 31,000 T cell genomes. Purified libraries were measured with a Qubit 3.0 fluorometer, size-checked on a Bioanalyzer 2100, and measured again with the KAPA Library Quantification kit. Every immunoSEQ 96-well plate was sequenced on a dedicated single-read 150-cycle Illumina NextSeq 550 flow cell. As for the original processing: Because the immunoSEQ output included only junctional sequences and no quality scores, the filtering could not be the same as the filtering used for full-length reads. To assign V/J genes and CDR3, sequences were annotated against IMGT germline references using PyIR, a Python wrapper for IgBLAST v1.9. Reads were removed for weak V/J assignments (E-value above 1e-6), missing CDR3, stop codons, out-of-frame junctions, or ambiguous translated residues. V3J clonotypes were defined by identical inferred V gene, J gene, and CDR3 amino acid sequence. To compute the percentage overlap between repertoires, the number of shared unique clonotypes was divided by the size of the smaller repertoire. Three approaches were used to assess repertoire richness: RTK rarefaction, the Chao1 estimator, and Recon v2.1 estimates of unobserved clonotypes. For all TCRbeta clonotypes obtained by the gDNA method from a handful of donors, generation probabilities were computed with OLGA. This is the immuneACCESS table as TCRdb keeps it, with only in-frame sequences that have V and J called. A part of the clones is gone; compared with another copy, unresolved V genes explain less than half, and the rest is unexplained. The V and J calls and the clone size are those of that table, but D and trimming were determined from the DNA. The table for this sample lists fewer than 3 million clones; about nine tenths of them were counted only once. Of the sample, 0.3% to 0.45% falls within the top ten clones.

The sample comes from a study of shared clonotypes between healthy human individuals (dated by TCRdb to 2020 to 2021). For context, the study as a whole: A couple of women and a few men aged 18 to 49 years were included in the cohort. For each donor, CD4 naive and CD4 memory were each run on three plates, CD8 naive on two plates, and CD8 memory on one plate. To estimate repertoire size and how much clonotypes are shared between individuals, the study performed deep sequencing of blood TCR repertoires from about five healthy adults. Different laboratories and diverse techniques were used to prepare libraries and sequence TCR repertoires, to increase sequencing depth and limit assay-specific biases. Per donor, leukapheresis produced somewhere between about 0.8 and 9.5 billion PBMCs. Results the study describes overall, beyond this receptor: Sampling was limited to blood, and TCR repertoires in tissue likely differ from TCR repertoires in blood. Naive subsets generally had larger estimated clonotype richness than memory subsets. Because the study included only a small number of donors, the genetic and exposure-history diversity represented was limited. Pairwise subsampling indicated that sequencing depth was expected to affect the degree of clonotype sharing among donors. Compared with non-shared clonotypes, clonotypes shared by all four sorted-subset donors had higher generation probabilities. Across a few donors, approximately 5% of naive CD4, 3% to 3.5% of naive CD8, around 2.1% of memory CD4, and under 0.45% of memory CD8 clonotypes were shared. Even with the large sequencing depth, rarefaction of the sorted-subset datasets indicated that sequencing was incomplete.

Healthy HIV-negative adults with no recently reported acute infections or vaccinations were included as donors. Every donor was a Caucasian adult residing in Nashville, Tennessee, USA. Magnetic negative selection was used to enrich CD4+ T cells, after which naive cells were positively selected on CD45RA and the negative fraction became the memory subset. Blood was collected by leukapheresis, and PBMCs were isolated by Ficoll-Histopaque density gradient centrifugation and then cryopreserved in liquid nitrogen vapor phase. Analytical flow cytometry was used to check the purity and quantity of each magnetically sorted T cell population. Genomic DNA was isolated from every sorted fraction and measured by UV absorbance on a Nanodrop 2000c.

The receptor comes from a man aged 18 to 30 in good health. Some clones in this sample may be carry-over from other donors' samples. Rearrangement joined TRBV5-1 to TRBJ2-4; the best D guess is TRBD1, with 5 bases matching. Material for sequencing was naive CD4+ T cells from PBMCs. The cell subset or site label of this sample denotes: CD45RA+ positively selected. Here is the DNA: TGCGCCAGCAGCTTGGTTTGGCAGGGTGGTGCCAAAAACATTCAGTACTTC. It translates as CASSLVWQGGAKNIQYF.